This T cell receptor (beta chain) was recovered during a study of lymphopenia after photon versus proton radiotherapy. Study-level results: Proton therapy kept repertoires fairly stable, unlike photons, which gained effector/memory cells. Oligoclonal CD8+ Temra expansion after nadir drove photon patients' diversity drop.

Comment on this clone: Its specificity is not known.

Unmatched junction bases numbered 1, after V lost 10 bases and J lost 2 bases. In germline, CDR1 is SGHTA, CDR2 FQGNSA. This CDR3 is 12 amino acids long. Clones were sequenced by immunoSEQ multiplex PCR, and TCRdb holds only the in-frame ones, with some missing. The top ten hold 2.2% of the sample, which has 70,000 or so clones, under 95% seen once. This specimen consisted of peripheral blood, obtained from a patient treated with photon-based radiotherapy. The TCR was taken from a woman aged 35 to 49 with cholangiocarcinoma. This chain connects TRBV7-2 to TRBJ2-1; the match to TRBD2 covers 8 bases. The CDR3 is CATGGAYNEQFF. The CDR3 region has the DNA TGTGCCACCGGGGGGGCCTACAATGAGCAGTTCTTC.